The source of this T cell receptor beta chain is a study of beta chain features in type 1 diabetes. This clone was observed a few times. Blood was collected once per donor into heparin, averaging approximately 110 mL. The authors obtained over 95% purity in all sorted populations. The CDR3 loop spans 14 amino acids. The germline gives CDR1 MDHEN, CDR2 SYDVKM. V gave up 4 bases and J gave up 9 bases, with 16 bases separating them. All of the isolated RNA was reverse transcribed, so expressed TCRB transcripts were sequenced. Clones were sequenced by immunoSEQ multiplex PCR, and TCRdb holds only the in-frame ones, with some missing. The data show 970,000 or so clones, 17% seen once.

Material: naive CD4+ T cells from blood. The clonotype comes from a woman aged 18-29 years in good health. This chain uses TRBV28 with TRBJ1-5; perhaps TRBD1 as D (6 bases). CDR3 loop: CASSSGQLVRPQHF. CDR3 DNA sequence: TGTGCCAGCAGTTCCGGACAGCTAGTGCGGCCCCAGCATTTT.